The 7 T cell receptor beta chains below were found in one sample sequenced in a study of T-cell reconstitution after alpha-beta-depleted transplantation in children. Preparation of the TCRbeta library involved a method that used unique molecular identifiers. A single record per CDR3 protein comes from TCRdb applying MiXCR to the PCR reads. The top ten clones hold 3.5% to 4.5% of a sample with hundreds of thousands of distinct CDR3 sequences, more than 10% of them seen once. Here the sequenced sample was PBMCs, taken from the stem cell graft. These receptors originate from a human donor who donated a stem cell graft to a child with Fanconi anemia.

This clonotype was counted only a few times. The chain has TRBV27 and TRBJ1-5; D is unclear. Trimming removed 5 bases at V and 3 bases at J, with 14 bases between. Per the germline V gene, CDR1 is MNHEY and CDR2 is SMNVEV (reference sequence). This CDR3 contains 15 residues. CDR3 bases: TGTGCCAGCAGTAAAAGCCTCTTGGCCAATCAGCCCCAGCATTTT. It codes for CASSKSLLANQPQHF.

V is TRBV20-1 and J is TRBJ2-1; D unclear. The CDR3 length is 11 residues. Germline V CDR1 and CDR2: DFQATT, SNEGSKA (reference sequence). Trimming took 1 base from V and 6 from J, leaving 4 bases between them. The CDR3 DNA sequence: TGCAGTGCTAGAGCAATCAATGAGCAGTTCTTC. Protein sequence: CSARAINEQFF.

The V and J genes are TRBV19 and TRBJ2-1; TRBD2 aligns across 8 bases. V shed 3 bases, J shed 4 bases, and the junction held 5 bases outside the gene matches. This CDR3 is 15 amino acids long. Germline CDR1 LNHDA, CDR2 SQIVND (reference sequence). This CDR3 is CASSIAGLVYNEQFF. The CDR3 DNA reads as TGTGCCAGTAGTATCGCGGGACTAGTTTACAATGAGCAGTTCTTC.

This clonotype has more than one count but fewer than ten. The chain recombines TRBV2 with TRBJ2-1, with TRBD2 as a possible D gene (5 bases). Per germline, CDR1 SNHLY and CDR2 FYNNEI. The V end was cut by 1 base, the J end by 5 bases, with 15 bases between. The CDR3 runs 16 residues. The chain's CDR3 is CASSEVASSGNNEQFF. In DNA form, the CDR3 reads TGTGCCAGCAGTGAAGTTGCTAGCTCGGGCAACAATGAGCAGTTCTTC. Full variable domain (rest looked up from reference TRBV2 and TRBJ2-1): EPEVTQTPSHQVTQMGQEVILRCVPISNHLYFYWYRQILGQKVEFLVSFYNNEISEKSEIFDDQFSVERPDGSNFTLKIRSTKLEDSAMYFCASSEVASSGNNEQFFGPGTRLTVL.

This clonotype showed up many times. The genes are TRBV10-3 and TRBJ2-3; possible D gene TRBD1, 6 bases. Germline lookup yields CDR1 ENHRY and CDR2 SYGVKD. The CDR3 totals 13 residues. V was clipped by 9 bases and J by 2 bases, with 12 bases between them. The CDR3 sequence is CAISRDITDTQYF. In DNA form, the CDR3 reads TGTGCCATAAGCCGGGACATCACAGATACGCAGTATTTT.

The gene calls are TRBV3-1 and TRBJ2-5; the D gene is possibly TRBD2 (6 bases). V was clipped by 11 bases and J by 10 bases, with 23 bases between them. The germline V gene encodes CDR1 LGHDT and CDR2 YNNKEL (reference sequence). The CDR3 has 13 amino acids. The CDR3 loop reads CAFSLRVAGNQYF. In DNA, the CDR3 is TGTGCCTTCAGTTTGAGGGTGGCGGGAAACCAGTACTTC.

This clonotype was seen only a few times. The rearrangement uses TRBV6-1 and TRBJ1-5, with D tentatively TRBD1 (5 bases). V lost 6 bases and J lost 1, with 13 bases in between. This CDR3 has 15 residues. Germline V gene sequence: CDR1 MNHNS, CDR2 SASEGT. The CDR3 sequence is CASSKNRGSNQPQHF. DNA of the CDR3: TGTGCCAGCAGCAAAAACCGGGGGAGCAATCAGCCCCAGCATTTT.